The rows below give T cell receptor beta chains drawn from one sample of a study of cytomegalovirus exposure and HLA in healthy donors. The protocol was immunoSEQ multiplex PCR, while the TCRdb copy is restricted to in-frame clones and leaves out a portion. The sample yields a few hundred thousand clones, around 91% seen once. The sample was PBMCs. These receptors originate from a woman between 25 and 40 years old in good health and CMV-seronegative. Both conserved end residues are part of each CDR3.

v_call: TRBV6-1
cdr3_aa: CASSESPAGVPDTQYF

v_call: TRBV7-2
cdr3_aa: CASSSSGGYEQYF

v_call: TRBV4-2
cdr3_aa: CASSQDGQAAYEQYF

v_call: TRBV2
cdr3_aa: CASVDSQPLADTQYF

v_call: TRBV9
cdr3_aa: CASSVEGSIETQYF

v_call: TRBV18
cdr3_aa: CASSPGTDNYGYTF

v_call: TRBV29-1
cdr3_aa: CSVRAPGETQYF

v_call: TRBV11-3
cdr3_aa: CASSLVRGAKNIQYF

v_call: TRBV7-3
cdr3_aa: CPFAGGGPTGNTEAFF

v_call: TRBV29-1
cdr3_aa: CSVGGGPNEQFF

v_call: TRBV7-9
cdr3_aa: CASSLINRETQYF

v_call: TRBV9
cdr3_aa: CASSVGGYEQFF

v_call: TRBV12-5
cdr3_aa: CASGAIFTGELFF

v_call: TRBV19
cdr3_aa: CASSIQQGLSYEQYF

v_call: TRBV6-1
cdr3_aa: CASSERGRNEKLFF

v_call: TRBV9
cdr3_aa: CASSVLSSGPTGELFF

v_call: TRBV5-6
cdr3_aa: CASKTTVGADTQYF

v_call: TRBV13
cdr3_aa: CASRLAGGMNTGELFF

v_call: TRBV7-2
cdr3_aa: CASSLHKGQETQYF

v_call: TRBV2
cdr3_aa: CASISGPATGELFF

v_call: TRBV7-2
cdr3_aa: CASSPGDFIRYF

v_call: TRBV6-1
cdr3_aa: CASTRTSGGPGELFF

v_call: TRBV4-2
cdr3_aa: CASSQDRALGGANVLTF

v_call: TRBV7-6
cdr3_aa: CASSLTGTGGYGYTF

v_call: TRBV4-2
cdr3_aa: CASSLRTSGSVYEQYF

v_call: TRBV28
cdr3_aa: CASRDSGVPLDTQYF

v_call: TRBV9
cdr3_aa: CASSLRQGQEQYF

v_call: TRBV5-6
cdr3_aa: CASSLDPGLNTEAFF